This T cell receptor (beta chain) is drawn from a study of quantifying T cell responses using KT2 cells. Across the study: TCR alpha and beta constant-region primers primed reverse transcription of RNA.

An oligo carrying a UMI was ligated to the cDNA 3' end. First-round PCR used three to four cycles and beta primers RC1.1 and RC1.2 covering TRBC1 and TRBC2. Each CDR3 protein is one row after TCRdb ran MiXCR on the UMI-ligation and nested PCR reads. This sample has 50,000 to 70,000 distinct CDR3 sequences, with 9% to 15% found just once. Germline loops: CDR1 SGHTA, CDR2 FQGNSA. V dropped 2 bases and J dropped 7 bases, with 9 bases sitting between them. CDR3 length equals 14 residues. The V and J genes are TRBV7-2 and TRBJ1-6, with a weak D call TRBD1 (5 bases). This clonotype originated in a human donor. What was sequenced was PBMCs spiked with cells of the T cell clone KT2. The CDR3 bases are TGTGCCAGCAGCTTATCGGCAGGGAATTCACCCCTCCACTTT. Translated: CASSLSAGNSPLHF.